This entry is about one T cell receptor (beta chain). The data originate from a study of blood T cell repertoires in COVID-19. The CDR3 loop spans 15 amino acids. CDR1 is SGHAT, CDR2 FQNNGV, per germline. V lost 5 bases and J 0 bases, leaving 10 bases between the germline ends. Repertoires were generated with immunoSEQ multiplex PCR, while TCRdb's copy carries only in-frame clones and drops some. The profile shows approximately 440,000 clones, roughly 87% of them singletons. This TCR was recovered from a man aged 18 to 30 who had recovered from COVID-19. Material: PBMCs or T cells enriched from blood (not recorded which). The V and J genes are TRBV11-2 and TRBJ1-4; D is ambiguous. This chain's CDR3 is CASSGRTTTNEKLFF. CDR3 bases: TGTGCCAGCAGCGGGCGGACTACAACTAATGAAAAACTGTTTTTT.